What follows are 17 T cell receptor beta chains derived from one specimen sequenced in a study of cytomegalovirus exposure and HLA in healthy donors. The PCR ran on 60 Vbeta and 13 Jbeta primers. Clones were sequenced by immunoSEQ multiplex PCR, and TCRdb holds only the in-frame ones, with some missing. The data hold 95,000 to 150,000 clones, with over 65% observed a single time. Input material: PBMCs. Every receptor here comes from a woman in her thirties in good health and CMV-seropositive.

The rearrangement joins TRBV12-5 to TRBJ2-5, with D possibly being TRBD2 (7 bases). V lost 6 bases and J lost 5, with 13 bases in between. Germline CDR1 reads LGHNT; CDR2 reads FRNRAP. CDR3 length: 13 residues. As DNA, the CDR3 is TGTGCTAGTGGCCCGGGGAGGGGGGAGACCCAGTACTTC. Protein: CASGPGRGETQYF.

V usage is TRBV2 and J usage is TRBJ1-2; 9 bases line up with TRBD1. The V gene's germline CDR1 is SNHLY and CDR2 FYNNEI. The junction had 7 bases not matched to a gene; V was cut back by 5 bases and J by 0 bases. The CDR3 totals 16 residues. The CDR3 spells CASSRDREASNYGYTF. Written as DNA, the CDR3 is TGTGCCAGCAGTCGGGACAGGGAGGCTTCTAACTATGGCTACACCTTC.

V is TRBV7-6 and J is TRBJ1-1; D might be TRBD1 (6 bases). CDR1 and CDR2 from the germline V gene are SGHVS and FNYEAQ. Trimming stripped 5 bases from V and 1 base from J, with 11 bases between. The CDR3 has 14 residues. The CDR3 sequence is CASSPGGRNTEAFF. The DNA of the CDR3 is TGTGCCAGCAGCCCGGGGGGGCGGAACACTGAAGCTTTCTTT.

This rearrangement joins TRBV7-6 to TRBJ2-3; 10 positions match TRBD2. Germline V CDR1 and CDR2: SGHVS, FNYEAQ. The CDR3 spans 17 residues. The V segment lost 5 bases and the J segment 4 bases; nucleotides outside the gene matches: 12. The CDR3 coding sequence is TGTGCCAGCAGCCCCCAAAGCGGGGGGGCCGGGGCAGATACGCAGTATTTT. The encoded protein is CASSPQSGGAGADTQYF.

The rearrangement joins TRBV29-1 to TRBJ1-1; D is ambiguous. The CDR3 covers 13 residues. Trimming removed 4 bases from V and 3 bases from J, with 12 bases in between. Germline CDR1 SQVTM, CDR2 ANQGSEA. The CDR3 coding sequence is TGCAGCGTTGCTTTTCGCCGGTACACTGAAGCTTTCTTT. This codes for CSVAFRRYTEAFF. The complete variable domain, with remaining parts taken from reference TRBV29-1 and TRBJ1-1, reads SAVISQKPSRDICQRGTSLTIQCQVDSQVTMMFWYRQQPGQSLTLIATANQGSEATYESGFVIDKFPISRPNLTFSTLTVSNMSPEDSSIYLCSVAFRRYTEAFFGQGTRLTVV.

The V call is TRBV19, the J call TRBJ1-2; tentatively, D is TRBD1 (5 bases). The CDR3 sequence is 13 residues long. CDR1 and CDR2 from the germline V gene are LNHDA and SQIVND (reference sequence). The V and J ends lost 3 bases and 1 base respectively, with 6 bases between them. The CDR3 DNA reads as TGTGCCAGTAGTATGGGGGGTAACTATGGCTACACCTTC. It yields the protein CASSMGGNYGYTF.

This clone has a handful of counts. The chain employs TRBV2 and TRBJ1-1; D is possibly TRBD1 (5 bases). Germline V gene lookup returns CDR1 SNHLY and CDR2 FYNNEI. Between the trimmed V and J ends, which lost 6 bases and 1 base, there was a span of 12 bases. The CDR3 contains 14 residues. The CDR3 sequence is CASRAGLGNTEAFF. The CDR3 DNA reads TGTGCCAGCAGAGCAGGGTTGGGGAACACTGAAGCTTTCTTT.

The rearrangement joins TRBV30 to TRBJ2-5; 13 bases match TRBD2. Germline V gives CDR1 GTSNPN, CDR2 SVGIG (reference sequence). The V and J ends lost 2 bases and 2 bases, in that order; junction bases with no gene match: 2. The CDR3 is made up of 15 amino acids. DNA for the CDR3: TGTGCCTGGAGTCCGGGACTAGCGGGGCAAGAGACCCAGTACTTC. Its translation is CAWSPGLAGQETQYF.

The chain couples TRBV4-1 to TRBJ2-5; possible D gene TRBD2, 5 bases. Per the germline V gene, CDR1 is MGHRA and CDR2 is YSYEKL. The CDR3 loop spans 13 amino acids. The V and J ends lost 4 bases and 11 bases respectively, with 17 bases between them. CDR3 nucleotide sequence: TGCGCCAGCAGCCCCTCACGGTCGAGGGAGCAGTACTTC. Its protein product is CASSPSRSREQYF.

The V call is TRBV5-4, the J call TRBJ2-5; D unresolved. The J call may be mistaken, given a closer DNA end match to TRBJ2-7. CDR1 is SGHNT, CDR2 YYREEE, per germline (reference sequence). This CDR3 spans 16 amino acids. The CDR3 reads CASSLFGNSTIYEQYF. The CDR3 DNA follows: TGTGCCAGCAGCTTGTTTGGAAATAGCACCATTTACGAGCAGTACTTC.

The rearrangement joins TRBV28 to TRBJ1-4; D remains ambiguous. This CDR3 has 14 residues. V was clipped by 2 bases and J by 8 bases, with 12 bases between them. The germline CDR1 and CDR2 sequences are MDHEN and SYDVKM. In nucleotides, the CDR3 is TGTGCCAGCAGTTTAACCCCCTTCAGGGAAAAACTGTTTTTT. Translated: CASSLTPFREKLFF.

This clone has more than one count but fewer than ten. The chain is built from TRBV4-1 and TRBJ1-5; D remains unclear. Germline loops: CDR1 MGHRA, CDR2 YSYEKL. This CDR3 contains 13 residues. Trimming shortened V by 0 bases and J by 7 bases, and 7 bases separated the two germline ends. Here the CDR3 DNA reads TGCGCCAGCAGCCAAGATTGGCAGCAGCCCCAGCATTTT. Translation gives CASSQDWQQPQHF.

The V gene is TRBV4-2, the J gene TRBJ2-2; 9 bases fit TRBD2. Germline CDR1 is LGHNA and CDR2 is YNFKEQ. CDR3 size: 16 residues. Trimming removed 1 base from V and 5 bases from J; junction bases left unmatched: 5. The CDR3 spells CASSQVGGGGTGELFF. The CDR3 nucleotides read TGTGCCAGCAGCCAAGTCGGCGGGGGGGGAACCGGGGAGCTGTTTTTT.

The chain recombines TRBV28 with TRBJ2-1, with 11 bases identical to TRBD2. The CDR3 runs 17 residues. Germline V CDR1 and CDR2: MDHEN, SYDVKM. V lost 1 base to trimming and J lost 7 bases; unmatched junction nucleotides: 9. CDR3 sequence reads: CASSLLVAGGHSNEQFF. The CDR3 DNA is TGTGCCAGCAGTTTATTAGTAGCGGGGGGGCATAGTAATGAGCAGTTCTTC.

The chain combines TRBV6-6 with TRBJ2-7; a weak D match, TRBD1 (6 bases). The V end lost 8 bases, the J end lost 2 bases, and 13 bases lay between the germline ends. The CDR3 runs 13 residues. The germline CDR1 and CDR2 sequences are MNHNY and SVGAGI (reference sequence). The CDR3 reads CASCEGDTYEQYF. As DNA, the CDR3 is TGTGCCAGCTGCGAGGGGGACACCTACGAGCAGTACTTC.

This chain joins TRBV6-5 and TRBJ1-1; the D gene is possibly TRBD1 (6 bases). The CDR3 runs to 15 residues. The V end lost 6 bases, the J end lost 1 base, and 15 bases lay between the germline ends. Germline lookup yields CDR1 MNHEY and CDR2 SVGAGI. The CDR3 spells CASRKPGQRNTEAFF. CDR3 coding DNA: TGTGCCAGCAGGAAGCCGGGACAAAGGAACACTGAAGCTTTCTTT.

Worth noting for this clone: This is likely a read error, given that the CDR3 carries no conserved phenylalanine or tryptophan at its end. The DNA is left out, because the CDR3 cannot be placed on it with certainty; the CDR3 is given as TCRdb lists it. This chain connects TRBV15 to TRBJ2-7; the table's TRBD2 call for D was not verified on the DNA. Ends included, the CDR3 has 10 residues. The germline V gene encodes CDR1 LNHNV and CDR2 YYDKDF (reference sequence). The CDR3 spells CAPWGRGPPL.